Presented here are 30 T cell receptor beta chains from one specimen sequenced in a study of T cell responses to AZD1222 COVID-19 vaccine. The table came from immunoSEQ multiplex PCR; TCRdb's copy has only in-frame clones and leaves some out. The sample records 110,000 or so clones, around 88% being singletons. Sequencing was performed on peripheral blood, taken 28 days after the second AZD1222 dose. These receptors all come from an adult who received the AZD1222 COVID-19 vaccine.

The CDR3 coding sequence is TGTGCCAGCAGACCACAGGGGGCGATCACCGGGGAGCTGTTTTTT. This codes for CASRPQGAITGELFF. The J gene is TRBJ2-2, the V gene TRBV6-5; 9 bases match TRBD1. Germline CDR1 is MNHEY and CDR2 is SVGAGI. This CDR3 contains 15 residues. V gave up 6 bases and J gave up 4 bases; unmatched junction bases: 6.

V usage is TRBV19 and J usage is TRBJ2-7; 7 bases align to TRBD1. Germline CDR1 LNHDA, CDR2 SQIVND (reference sequence). CDR3 length: 15 residues. V was pared by 4 bases and J by 4 bases, with 10 bases of the junction left unmatched. CDR3 coding DNA: TGTGCCAGTAGTAGCGCGAGACAGGGTATTTACGAGCAGTACTTC. This translates into CASSSARQGIYEQYF.

This clone was counted only a few times. The gene calls are TRBV25-1 and TRBJ2-1; no firm D call. CDR1 and CDR2 (germline): MGHDK, SYGVNS. CDR3 length equals 11 residues. The germline V and J ends were trimmed by 8 bases and 4 bases, with 6 bases remaining between them. This CDR3 is CASLLYNEQFF. Here the CDR3 DNA reads TGTGCCAGCCTTCTATACAATGAGCAGTTCTTC.

The V gene is TRBV5-6, the J gene TRBJ1-2, with D tentatively TRBD1 (6 bases). Germline V gene sequence: CDR1 SGHDT, CDR2 YYEEEE. The CDR3 sequence is 13 residues long. V dropped 4 bases and J dropped 5 bases, with 12 bases sitting between them. The CDR3 coding sequence is TGTGCCAGCAGCCAAGACAGGAGGTATGGCTACACCTTC. Amino acid sequence: CASSQDRRYGYTF.

V and J are TRBV5-1 and TRBJ2-7; 8 bases line up with TRBD1. CDR3 length: 16 residues. Losses at the gene ends were 1 base for V and 3 bases for J; bases not matched to a gene: 9. CDR1 and CDR2 from the germline V gene are SGHRS and YFSETQ. CDR3 nucleotides: TGCGCCAGCAGCTTGTGGGTCGGGACAGGCGACTACGAGCAGTACTTC. This sequence encodes CASSLWVGTGDYEQYF. Full variable domain (outside the CDR3, taken from reference TRBV5-1 and TRBJ2-7): KAGVTQTPRYLIKTRGQQVTLSCSPISGHRSVSWYQQTPGQGLQFLFEYFSETQRNKGNFPGRFSGRQFSNSRSEMNVSTLELGDSALYLCASSLWVGTGDYEQYFGPGTRLTVT.

The chain has TRBV25-1 and TRBJ1-2, with no clear D. V gave up 2 bases and J gave up 4 bases, with 8 bases separating them. In germline, CDR1 is MGHDK, CDR2 SYGVNS. The CDR3 is 13 amino acids. The CDR3 loop reads CASSEGQTYGYTF. CDR3 nucleotide sequence: TGTGCCAGCAGTGAAGGCCAGACCTATGGCTACACCTTC.

V gene TRBV11-2 combines with J gene TRBJ1-6; D is possibly TRBD1 (6 bases). This CDR3 region has 15 residues. Germline V lookup: CDR1 SGHAT, CDR2 FQNNGV. Between the trimmed V and J ends, which lost 5 bases and 8 bases, there was a span of 16 bases. CDR3 sequence: CASSGPQGKDSPLHF. The CDR3 DNA sequence: TGTGCCAGCAGCGGCCCCCAGGGGAAGGATTCACCCCTCCACTTT.

A single count supports this clone. The chain couples TRBV29-1 to TRBJ1-2, with a tentative D call TRBD1 (6 bases). Germline V gene data show CDR1 as SQVTM and CDR2 as ANQGSEA. This CDR3 is 13 amino acids long. Trimming left V 1 base short and J 5 bases short, with 11 bases between. The CDR3 here is CSVEVRGAYGYTF. The CDR3 bases are TGCAGCGTTGAAGTCAGGGGAGCTTATGGCTACACCTTC.

This rearrangement joins TRBV19 to TRBJ1-1; unclear D gene. There are 15 residues in the CDR3. The germline CDR1 and CDR2 sequences are LNHDA and SQIVND (reference sequence). V lost 1 base to trimming and J lost 7 bases, with 16 bases between them. For the CDR3, the DNA is TGTGCCAGTAGTATAGGAGATTGGAAAGGAGGTGAAGCTTTCTTT. This gives the protein CASSIGDWKGGEAFF.

The rearrangement uses TRBV7-9 and TRBJ2-3; TRBD2 matches 9 bases. V shed 4 bases and J 4 bases; nucleotides not matched to a gene: 9. CDR1 SEHNR and CDR2 FQNEAQ come from the germline V gene (reference sequence). The CDR3 extends over 16 amino acids. Written as DNA, the CDR3 is TGTGCCAGCAGCTCCCTTGCGGGGGGGCATGCAGATACGCAGTATTTT. It encodes CASSSLAGGHADTQYF. Variable domain in full (rest from reference TRBV7-9 and TRBJ2-3): DTGVSQNPRHKITKRGQNVTFRCDPISEHNRLYWYRQTLGQGPEFLTYFQNEAQLEKSRLLSDRFSAERPKGSFSTLEIQRTEQGDSAMYLCASSSLAGGHADTQYFGPGTRLTVL.

The DNA of the CDR3 is TGTGCCAGCAGCTCCGGGACAGGGTCATACGACACTGAAGCTTTCTTT. Translated: CASSSGTGSYDTEAFF. The rearrangement joins TRBV5-6 to TRBJ1-1; 9 positions agree with TRBD1. The CDR3 consists of 16 residues. Per the germline V gene, CDR1 is SGHDT and CDR2 is YYEEEE. The junction had 9 bases not matched to a gene; V was cut back by 3 bases and J by 3 bases.

The gene calls are TRBV5-6 and TRBJ1-5; D is perhaps TRBD1 (5 bases). The V gene lost 2 bases and the J gene lost 3 bases, with 9 bases spanning the gap. Germline values: CDR1 SGHDT, CDR2 YYEEEE. CDR3 length: 14 amino acids. For the CDR3, the DNA is TGTGCCAGCAGCTTACGGGGGGTCAATCAGCCCCAGCATTTT. It encodes CASSLRGVNQPQHF.

The chain couples TRBV19 to TRBJ1-1; the D is unclear. Germline V gives CDR1 LNHDA, CDR2 SQIVND (reference sequence). V lost 5 bases, J lost 4 bases, and 14 bases lay in between. The CDR3 has 14 residues. For the CDR3, the DNA is TGTGCCAGTAGTCCTCGCCCTGGTTCCACTGAAGCTTTCTTT. This translates into CASSPRPGSTEAFF.

The chain couples TRBV4-1 to TRBJ1-5, with 10 positions matching TRBD1. Losses at the gene ends were 3 bases for V and 7 bases for J; bases not matched to a gene: 3. The CDR3 sequence is 14 residues long. Per germline, CDR1 MGHRA and CDR2 YSYEKL. Here the CDR3 DNA reads TGCGCCAGCAGCCAGACAGGGGGCGGACAGCCCCAGCATTTT. The encoded protein is CASSQTGGGQPQHF.

This chain links TRBV10-3 with TRBJ2-3, with D maybe TRBD1 (6 bases). The CDR3 sequence is 13 residues long. Trimming removed 3 bases at V and 6 bases at J, with 10 bases between. The germline CDR1 and CDR2 sequences are ENHRY and SYGVKD. In nucleotides, the CDR3 is TGTGCCATCAGTGAACTGACAGGCGATACGCAGTATTTT. This encodes CAISELTGDTQYF.

The gene calls are TRBV2 and TRBJ1-1; D is uncertain. Germline lookup yields CDR1 SNHLY and CDR2 FYNNEI. The CDR3 totals 15 residues. V was trimmed by 3 bases and J by 0 bases, leaving 11 bases between them. The CDR3 here is CASSDEQTLNTEAFF. The CDR3 nucleotides are TGTGCCAGCAGTGATGAACAGACCTTGAACACTGAAGCTTTCTTT.

This clone was seen a handful of times. The chain carries TRBV5-6 and TRBJ2-3; perhaps TRBD2 as D (6 bases). V dropped 7 bases and J dropped 3 bases, with 9 bases sitting between them. The germline V gene has CDR1 SGHDT and CDR2 YYEEEE. CDR3 length equals 12 residues. The CDR3 region is CASGTWTDTQYF. In nucleotides, the CDR3 is TGTGCCAGCGGGACTTGGACAGATACGCAGTATTTT.

CDR3 residues: CASSLASGGALDEQFF. Written as DNA, the CDR3 is TGCGCCAGCAGCTTAGCTAGCGGGGGGGCCTTGGATGAGCAGTTCTTC. The genes are TRBV5-1 and TRBJ2-1, with 12 bases lining up with TRBD2. Germline lookup yields CDR1 SGHRS and CDR2 YFSETQ. The CDR3 loop spans 16 amino acids. The trim removed 2 bases at V and 8 bases at J, leaving 8 bases unmatched.

The chain uses TRBV4-3 and TRBJ1-3; perhaps TRBD1 as D (5 bases). V was shortened by 0 bases and J by 4 bases, with 16 bases between the two germline ends. CDR1 LGHNA and CDR2 YSLEER come from the germline V gene. This CDR3 contains 17 residues. CDR3 in amino acids: CASSQDLYVTEGNTIYF. The CDR3 nucleotides read TGCGCCAGCAGCCAAGATCTATACGTGACAGAGGGAAACACCATATATTTT.

This clone was seen only once. The chain couples TRBV6-2 or TRBV6-3 to TRBJ1-1; D call uncertain. The CDR3 runs to 13 residues. The germline CDR1 and CDR2 sequences are MNHEY and SVGEGT. Deletions cut 4 bases from V and 3 bases from J, with 9 bases between. CDR3 sequence: CASSFLGYTEAFF. DNA for the CDR3: TGTGCCAGCAGTTTCCTAGGGTACACTGAAGCTTTCTTT.

The rearrangement links TRBV7-8 to TRBJ2-4, with TRBD2 identical over 13 bases. This CDR3 region has 16 residues. The V gene's germline CDR1 is SGHVS and CDR2 FQNEAQ. The junction had 8 bases not matched to a gene; V was cut back by 4 bases and J by 8 bases. CDR3 sequence (DNA): TGTGCCAGCAGCTCCGGGACTAGCGGGGAAGCGTACATTCAGTACTTC. It translates to CASSSGTSGEAYIQYF.

J is TRBJ2-7 and V is TRBV7-9; no clear D gene. This CDR3 spans 11 amino acids. The V gene's germline CDR1 is SEHNR and CDR2 FQNEAQ (reference sequence). V lost 3 bases and J 6 bases, leaving 6 bases between the germline ends. The CDR3 bases are TGTGCCAGCAGCTTCCAAGGCGAGCAGTACTTC. The encoded protein is CASSFQGEQYF. Full variable domain (outside the CDR3, taken from reference TRBV7-9 and TRBJ2-7): DTGVSQNPRHKITKRGQNVTFRCDPISEHNRLYWYRQTLGQGPEFLTYFQNEAQLEKSRLLSDRFSAERPKGSFSTLEIQRTEQGDSAMYLCASSFQGEQYFGPGTRLTVT.

The V gene is TRBV9, the J gene TRBJ1-1, with D perhaps TRBD1 (5 bases). Germline V CDR1 and CDR2: SGDLS, YYNGEE. The CDR3 extends over 13 amino acids. With 4 bases removed from V and 0 bases from J, the gap between germline ends came to 7 bases. CDR3 residues: CASSQQVNTEAFF. The CDR3, as DNA: TGTGCCAGCAGCCAACAGGTGAACACTGAAGCTTTCTTT.

CDR3 region: CASSHEPGTGANVLTF. DNA of the CDR3: TGCGCCAGCAGCCACGAACCAGGGACAGGGGCCAACGTCCTGACTTTC. This sequence joins TRBV4-3 and TRBJ2-6, with D perhaps TRBD1 (6 bases). Germline values: CDR1 LGHNA, CDR2 YSLEER. This CDR3 spans 16 amino acids. The ends were cut back, 3 bases at V and 4 bases at J, with 13 bases in the middle.

V is TRBV3-1 (or the pseudogene TRBV3-2) and J is TRBJ1-5; 9 positions agree with TRBD1. Trimming removed 4 bases from V and 5 bases from J; junction bases left unmatched: 12. The CDR3 is 17 amino acids. Germline CDR1 is LGHDT and CDR2 is YNNKEL (reference sequence). The CDR3 sequence is CASSPQGITGGDQPQHF. CDR3 in DNA: TGTGCCAGCAGCCCCCAGGGGATTACAGGGGGCGATCAGCCCCAGCATTTT.

V usage is TRBV11-3 and J usage is TRBJ2-1; D not resolved. The CDR3 runs 14 residues. Germline lookup yields CDR1 SGHNT and CDR2 YENEEA. Trimming pared 4 bases from V and 9 bases from J, leaving 16 bases between. CDR3 coding DNA: TGTGCCAGCAGCTCACATTCGCAAGGCGGTGAGCAGTTCTTC. Translation: CASSSHSQGGEQFF.

V usage is TRBV6-2 or TRBV6-3 and J usage is TRBJ1-2; D gene ambiguous. V lost 2 bases and J lost 4, with 8 bases in between. The length of the CDR3 is 13 residues. Germline loops: CDR1 MNHEY, CDR2 SVGEGT. The CDR3 nucleotides are TGTGCCAGCAGTTACGGGATCCCCTATGGCTACACCTTC. It is translated as CASSYGIPYGYTF.

The chain combines TRBV4-3 with TRBJ1-2; unclear D gene. V lost 0 bases and J lost 6, with 8 bases in between. Germline loops: CDR1 LGHNA, CDR2 YSLEER. The CDR3 length is 13 residues. CDR3 in amino acids: CASSQDQGDGYTF. CDR3 in DNA: TGCGCCAGCAGCCAAGATCAAGGCGATGGCTACACCTTC.

The chain combines TRBV18 with TRBJ2-5; maybe TRBD2 (5 bases). Germline V gives CDR1 KGHSH, CDR2 LQKENI. This CDR3 comprises 14 residues. The V gene lost 2 bases and the J gene lost 5 bases, with 12 bases spanning the gap. The CDR3 DNA sequence: TGTGCCAGCTCACCAAGCCTTAGCGTCGAGACCCAGTACTTC. As protein: CASSPSLSVETQYF.

The chain is built from TRBV7-2 and TRBJ2-3; unclear D gene. Looked up from germline, CDR1 is SGHTA and CDR2 is FQGNSA. The CDR3 covers 15 residues. The V gene lost 1 base and the J gene lost 0 bases, with 8 bases spanning the gap. CDR3 protein: CASSLEGQSTDTQYF. CDR3 DNA sequence: TGTGCCAGCAGCTTAGAAGGTCAGAGCACAGATACGCAGTATTTT.